This TCR beta chain was sequenced during a study of T cell changes during pregnancy in multiple sclerosis. CDR1 and CDR2 (germline): LGHNA, YSLEER. The CDR3 is 16 amino acids. The ends lost 0 bases at V and 4 bases at J; junction bases unmatched: 3. Libraries were prepared by immunoSEQ multiplex PCR; TCRdb keeps only in-frame clonotypes and omits some of them. Altogether approximately 50,000 clones are present, roughly 88% being singletons, with the ten largest covering 5.5% to 8%. The source material was peripheral blood, sampled in the third trimester of pregnancy. The chain uses TRBV4-3 and TRBJ2-3, with 11 bases matching TRBD1. The sequence derives from a female donor in good health, enrolled as a control in a pregnancy study. CDR3: CASSQEWGQGADTQYF. CDR3 nucleotide sequence: TGCGCCAGCAGCCAAGAGTGGGGACAGGGGGCAGATACGCAGTATTTT.